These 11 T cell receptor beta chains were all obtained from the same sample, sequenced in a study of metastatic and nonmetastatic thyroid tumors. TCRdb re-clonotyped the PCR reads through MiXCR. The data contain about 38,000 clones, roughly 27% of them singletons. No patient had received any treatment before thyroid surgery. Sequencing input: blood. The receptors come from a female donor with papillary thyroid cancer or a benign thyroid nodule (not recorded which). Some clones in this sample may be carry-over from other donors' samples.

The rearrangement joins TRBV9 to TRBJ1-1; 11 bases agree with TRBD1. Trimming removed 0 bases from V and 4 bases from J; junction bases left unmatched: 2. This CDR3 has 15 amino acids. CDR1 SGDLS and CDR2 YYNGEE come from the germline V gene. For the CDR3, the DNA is TGTGCCAGCAGCGTAGGAGGGACAGGGGGCACTGAAGCTTTCTTT. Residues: CASSVGGTGGTEAFF.

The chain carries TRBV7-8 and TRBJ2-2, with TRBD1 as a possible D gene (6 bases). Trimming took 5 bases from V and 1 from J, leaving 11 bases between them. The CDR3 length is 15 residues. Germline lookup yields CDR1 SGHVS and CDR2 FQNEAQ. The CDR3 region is CASSLQGRNTGELFF. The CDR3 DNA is TGTGCCAGCAGCCTACAGGGACGGAACACCGGGGAGCTGTTTTTT.

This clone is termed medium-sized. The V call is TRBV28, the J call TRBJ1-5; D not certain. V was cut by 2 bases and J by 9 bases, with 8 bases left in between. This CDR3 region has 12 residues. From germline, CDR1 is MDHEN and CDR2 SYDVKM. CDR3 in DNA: TGTGCCAGCAGTTTACCCGATTTGCCCCAGCATTTT. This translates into CASSLPDLPQHF.

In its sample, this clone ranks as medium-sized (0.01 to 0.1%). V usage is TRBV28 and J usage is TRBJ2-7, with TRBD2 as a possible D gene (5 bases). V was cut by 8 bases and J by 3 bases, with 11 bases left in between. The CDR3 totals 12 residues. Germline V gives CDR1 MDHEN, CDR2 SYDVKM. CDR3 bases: TGTGCCAGCTGCCAGGCGGGCTACGAGCAGTACTTC. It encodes CASCQAGYEQYF.

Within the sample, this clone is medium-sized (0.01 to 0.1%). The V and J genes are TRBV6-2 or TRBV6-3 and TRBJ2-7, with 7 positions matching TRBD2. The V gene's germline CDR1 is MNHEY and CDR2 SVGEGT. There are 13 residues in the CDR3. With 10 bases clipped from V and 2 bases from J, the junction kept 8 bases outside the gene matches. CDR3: CATSLSGAYEQYF. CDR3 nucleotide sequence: TGTGCCACATCCTTAAGCGGGGCCTACGAGCAGTACTTC.

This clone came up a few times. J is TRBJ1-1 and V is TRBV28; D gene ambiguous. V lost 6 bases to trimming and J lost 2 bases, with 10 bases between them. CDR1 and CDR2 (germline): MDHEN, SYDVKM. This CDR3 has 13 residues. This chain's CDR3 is CASSRNINTEAFF. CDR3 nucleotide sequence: TGTGCCAGCAGCCGTAACATAAACACTGAAGCTTTCTTT.

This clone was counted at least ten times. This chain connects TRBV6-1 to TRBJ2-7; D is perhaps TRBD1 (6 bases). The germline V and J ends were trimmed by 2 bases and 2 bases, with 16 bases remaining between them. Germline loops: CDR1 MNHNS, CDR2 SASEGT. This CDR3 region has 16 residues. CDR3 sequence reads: CASSELDSLTTYEQYF. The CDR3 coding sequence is TGTGCCAGCAGTGAACTGGACAGCTTAACCACCTACGAGCAGTACTTC.

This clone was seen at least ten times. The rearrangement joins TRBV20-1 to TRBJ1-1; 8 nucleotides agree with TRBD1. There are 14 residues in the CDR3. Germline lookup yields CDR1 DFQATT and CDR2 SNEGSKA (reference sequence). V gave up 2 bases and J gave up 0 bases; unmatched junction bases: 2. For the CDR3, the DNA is TGCAGTGCTAGAACAGGGGGTGTGAACACTGAAGCTTTCTTT. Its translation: CSARTGGVNTEAFF.

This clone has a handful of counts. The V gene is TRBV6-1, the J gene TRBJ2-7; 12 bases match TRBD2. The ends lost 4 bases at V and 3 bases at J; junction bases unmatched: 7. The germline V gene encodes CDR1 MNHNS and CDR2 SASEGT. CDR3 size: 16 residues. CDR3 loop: CASSGLAGVRSYEQYF. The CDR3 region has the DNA TGTGCCAGCAGTGGACTAGCGGGAGTACGAAGCTACGAGCAGTACTTC.

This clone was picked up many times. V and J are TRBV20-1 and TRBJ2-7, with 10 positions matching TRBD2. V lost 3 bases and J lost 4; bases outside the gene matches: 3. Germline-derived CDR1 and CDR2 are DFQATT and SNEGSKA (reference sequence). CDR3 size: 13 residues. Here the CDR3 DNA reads TGCAGTGCTAGGATACTAGCGGGATACGAGCAGTACTTC. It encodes CSARILAGYEQYF.

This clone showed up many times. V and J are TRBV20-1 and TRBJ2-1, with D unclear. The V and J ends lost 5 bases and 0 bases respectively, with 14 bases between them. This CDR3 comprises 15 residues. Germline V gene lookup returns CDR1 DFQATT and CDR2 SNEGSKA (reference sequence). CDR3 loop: CSAGGPSSSYNEQFF. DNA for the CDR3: TGCAGTGCTGGCGGACCGTCGAGCTCCTACAATGAGCAGTTCTTC.